This entry concerns a single T cell receptor (beta chain). The antigen remains unidentified. This CDR3 contains 15 residues. V dropped 1 base and J dropped 1 base, with 14 bases sitting between them. Per germline, CDR1 GTSNPN and CDR2 SVGIG (reference sequence). As for time point: newly diagnosed GD, antithyroid drugs for less than 3 months. PBMC RNA was the source of the TCR library. The source of the sample is a study of regulatory T cells in long-lasting Graves disease. Whole-study findings and limits: It was in persistent disease that TRBV28, TRBJ1-2 and TRBJ2-5 were favored.

Assembly of TCR beta libraries relied on iRepertoire HTBI primers together with Arm-PCR of CDR3 regions. TCRdb fed the multiplex PCR reads into MiXCR, producing one record per CDR3 protein. The repertoire holds just over 600,000 distinct CDR3 sequences, with around 17% as singletons. The sample was also linked to a second study, of T cells in Graves' hyperthyroidism and ophthalmopathy.

This chain joins TRBV30 and TRBJ2-7; D gene ambiguous. The clonotype was recovered from a woman aged 30 to 39 with Graves disease. Sequences were derived from peripheral blood mononuclear cells (PBMCs), sampled at new diagnosis, from a patient treated with antithyroid drugs. CDR3 region: CAWSARTELSYEQYF. Written as DNA, the CDR3 is TGTGCCTGGAGTGCTCGGACGGAGCTATCCTACGAGCAGTACTTC.